These T cell receptor beta chains were read from a single sample in a study of control samples from healthy donors and cancer patients. The table came from immunoSEQ multiplex PCR; TCRdb's copy has only in-frame clones and leaves some out. The repertoire has tens of thousands of clones, roughly 87% of them found once; the top ten carry about 14%. The source material was PBMCs. These receptors all come from a man aged 55 to 70 with head and neck cancer. Each CDR3 is given with its conserved first and last residue. Each record gives: D gene, V gene, J gene, clone size, CDR3 protein, CDR3 DNA. The D gene is left open where the match is weak. Rows give clone size only sometimes, using once, few, many, or a class for an expanded clone.

D: NA
V: TRBV15
J: TRBJ1-2
size: NA
CDR3: CATSTRRALGGYTF
DNA: TGTGCCACCAGCACCCGACGGGCTTTAGGAGGCTACACCTTC

D: TRBD1
V: TRBV18
J: TRBJ2-6
size: NA
CDR3: CASSPRQGAAGANVLTF
DNA: TGTGCCAGCTCACCGCGACAGGGGGCTGCGGGGGCCAACGTCCTGACTTTC

D: TRBD1
V: TRBV28
J: TRBJ1-1
size: NA
CDR3: CASSLPDRGVEAFF
DNA: TGTGCCAGCAGTTTACCCGACAGGGGGGTCGAAGCTTTCTTT

D: NA
V: TRBV19
J: TRBJ2-1
size: NA
CDR3: CASSSGDYNEQFF
DNA: TGTGCCAGTAGTAGCGGAGACTACAATGAGCAGTTCTTC

D: NA
V: TRBV20-1
J: TRBJ2-5
size: NA
CDR3: CSANRVETQYF
DNA: TGCAGTGCGAACAGGGTGGAGACCCAGTACTTC

D: NA
V: TRBV2
J: TRBJ2-7
size: NA
CDR3: CASRADRDHYEQYF
DNA: TGTGCCAGCAGAGCGGACCGGGACCACTACGAGCAGTACTTC

D: TRBD1
V: TRBV5-6
J: TRBJ2-1
size: NA
CDR3: CASSSLGQGAHEQFF
DNA: TGTGCCAGCAGCTCCCTAGGACAGGGGGCTCATGAGCAGTTCTTC

D: NA
V: TRBV29-1
J: TRBJ1-1
size: NA
CDR3: CSAHGGAGTEAFF
DNA: TGCAGCGCCCACGGAGGGGCCGGCACTGAAGCTTTCTTT

D: TRBD1
V: TRBV7-6
J: TRBJ2-1
size: NA
CDR3: CASSSDRGHEQFF
DNA: TGTGCCAGCAGCTCGGACAGGGGACATGAGCAGTTCTTC

D: NA
V: TRBV6-6
J: TRBJ2-3
size: NA
CDR3: CASSGAGTDTQYF
DNA: TGTGCCAGCAGTGGCGCAGGCACAGATACGCAGTATTTT

D: NA
V: TRBV3-1/TRBV3-2
J: TRBJ2-1
size: NA
CDR3: CASSWGGGEQFF
DNA: TGTGCCAGCAGCTGGGGAGGGGGGGAGCAGTTCTTC

D: NA
V: TRBV9
J: TRBJ1-2
size: NA
CDR3: CASSVGVGIDYGYTF
DNA: TGTGCCAGCAGCGTAGGGGTAGGGATCGACTATGGCTACACCTTC

D: TRBD1
V: TRBV28
J: TRBJ1-6
size: NA
CDR3: CASRPVDRGWNSPLHF
DNA: TGTGCCAGCAGGCCGGTGGACAGGGGTTGGAATTCACCCCTCCACTTT

D: NA
V: TRBV7-2
J: TRBJ1-1
size: NA
CDR3: CASSLQVNTEAFF
DNA: TGTGCCAGCAGCCTCCAGGTGAACACTGAAGCTTTCTTT

D: TRBD1
V: TRBV2
J: TRBJ2-1
size: once
CDR3: CASQTGGSRNEQFF
DNA: TGTGCCTCCCAGACAGGGGGTTCGAGGAATGAGCAGTTCTTC

D: NA
V: TRBV7-2
J: TRBJ2-6
size: NA
CDR3: CASSVRQNSGANVLTF
DNA: TGTGCCAGCAGCGTTCGACAGAACTCTGGGGCCAACGTCCTGACTTTC

D: TRBD2
V: TRBV5-1
J: TRBJ2-1
size: NA
CDR3: CASSFLAGVNEQFF
DNA: TGCGCCAGCAGCTTCCTAGCGGGAGTTAATGAGCAGTTCTTC

D: NA
V: TRBV7-6
J: TRBJ2-3
size: NA
CDR3: CASSLDGDSTDTQYF
DNA: TGTGCCAGCAGCTTAGACGGGGACAGCACAGATACGCAGTATTTT

D: NA
V: TRBV7-9
J: TRBJ2-5
size: NA
CDR3: CASSLTSWETQYF
DNA: TGTGCCAGCAGCTTAACTAGCTGGGAGACCCAGTACTTC

D: NA
V: TRBV30
J: TRBJ1-5
size: NA
CDR3: CAWSVGLSWVNQPQHF
DNA: TGTGCCTGGAGTGTAGGGTTATCTTGGGTTAATCAGCCCCAGCATTTT

D: NA
V: TRBV5-6
J: TRBJ1-2
size: NA
CDR3: CASSSIQGSTNGYTF
DNA: TGTGCCAGCAGCTCGATACAGGGCTCAACTAATGGCTACACCTTC

D: TRBD1
V: TRBV7-9
J: TRBJ2-3
size: NA
CDR3: CASSSPDRETDTQYF
DNA: TGTGCCAGCAGCTCCCCGGACAGGGAAACAGATACGCAGTATTTT